The TCR beta chain under discussion was sequenced for a study of blood T cell repertoires in COVID-19. Adults between about 18 and 95 years of age took part from 20 to 25 US areas. Participant-given clinical history determined each cohort assignment. Recovered status in Cohort 3 required two negative PCRs, clearance, or symptom resolution. Germline V gene sequence: CDR1 SNHLY, CDR2 FYNNEI. V trimming: 7 bases; J trimming: 4 bases; junction bases outside the gene matches: 6. This CDR3 comprises 14 residues. In the authors' methods: Cell counts per sample came from amplifying reference gene primers. Only in-frame clones appear in the TCRdb table, and some are missing; sequencing was by immunoSEQ multiplex PCR. V, J and clone size reflect that table, while D and trimming were determined from the DNA. The sample shows 190,000 or so clones, over 80% of them seen only once.

The V call is TRBV2, the J call TRBJ2-5, with 10 bases that match TRBD1. The TCR sequence derives from a man aged 25 to 40 who had recovered from COVID-19. Source material: PBMCs or T cells enriched from blood (not recorded which). The CDR3 region has the DNA TGTGCCAGCAATTCAAGACAGGGGGCAGAGACCCAGTACTTC. Translating it yields CASNSRQGAETQYF. Full variable domain (outside the CDR3, taken from reference TRBV2 and TRBJ2-5): EPEVTQTPSHQVTQMGQEVILRCVPISNHLYFYWYRQILGQKVEFLVSFYNNEISEKSEIFDDQFSVERPDGSNFTLKIRSTKLEDSAMYFCASNSRQGAETQYFGPGTRLLVL.